This TCR beta chain originates from a study of T cells after yellow fever vaccination. Study findings and constraints: Post-booster samples contained most primary-vaccination clones (approximately 96% CD4, about 90% CD8).

This clonotype was recorded a few times. Its target is unknown. TCRdb analysed the 5' RACE reads with MiXCR anew, one entry per CDR3 protein. The sample includes around 360,000 distinct CDR3 sequences, 11% of them seen just once. Specimen: PBMCs, collected on the day of the first yellow fever vaccination. This receptor was taken from a man aged 18-30 years who received the YFV17D yellow fever vaccine.

The CDR3 region is CASSYEAGTGANQPQHF. CDR3 DNA: TGTGCCAGCAGTTACGAAGCCGGGACAGGGGCTAATCAGCCCCAGCATTTT. This chain links TRBV6-5 with TRBJ1-5; 10 bases match TRBD1. With V trimmed by 2 bases and J by 4 bases, 8 bases remained unmatched. This CDR3 is built from 17 residues. CDR1 is MNHEY and CDR2 is SVGAGI in the germline V gene.